What follows are 20 T cell receptor beta chains derived from one specimen sequenced in a study of response to subunit inactivated influenza vaccine. One entry per CDR3 protein results from TCRdb running MiXCR on the RT-PCR reads. The data show roughly 520,000 distinct CDR3 sequences, with roughly 23% seen just once and 1.9% held by the top ten. The material was CD4+ T cells sorted from PBMCs, obtained more than 4 days after vaccination. The receptors come from a man aged 45-65 years who received an inactivated influenza vaccine.

This clonotype was seen repeatedly, ten times or more. This sequence joins TRBV29-1 and TRBJ2-3; TRBD1 matches at 7 bases. This CDR3 contains 13 residues. CDR1 and CDR2 (germline): SQVTM, ANQGSEA. With 0 bases clipped from V and 4 bases from J, the junction kept 1 base outside the gene matches. CDR3 region: CSVEDQGADTQYF. The CDR3 DNA is TGCAGCGTTGAAGATCAGGGGGCAGATACGCAGTATTTT.

The genes are TRBV10-3 and TRBJ2-3, with 7 bases identical to TRBD2. J gave up 2 bases and V 7 bases, and 12 bases lay outside the gene matches. There are 16 residues in the CDR3. CDR1 is ENHRY and CDR2 is SYGVKD in the germline V gene. The DNA for the CDR3 is TGTGCCATCACAAGATCACCGGGACTACTCACAGATACGCAGTATTTT. Translating gives CAITRSPGLLTDTQYF.

The V and J genes are TRBV5-1 and TRBJ2-2; D perhaps matches TRBD1 (6 bases). This CDR3 has 14 residues. Trimming pared 4 bases from V and 5 bases from J, leaving 12 bases between. Germline CDR1 and CDR2: SGHRS and YFSETQ. This CDR3 reads CASSTGLETGELFF. The CDR3 DNA sequence: TGCGCCAGCAGCACAGGGTTGGAGACCGGGGAGCTGTTTTTT.

The rearrangement joins TRBV11-2 to TRBJ2-1, with TRBD1 matching over 9 bases. CDR3 size: 16 residues. Germline CDR1 and CDR2: SGHAT and FQNNGV. V was pared by 5 bases and J by 0 bases, with 5 bases of the junction left unmatched. CDR3 region: CASSETTGGSYNEQFF. The DNA for the CDR3 is TGTGCCAGCAGCGAAACGACAGGGGGCTCCTACAATGAGCAGTTCTTC.

This clonotype was found a few times. This chain uses TRBV20-1 with TRBJ2-3, with 7 nucleotides matching TRBD2. Germline V gene data show CDR1 as DFQATT and CDR2 as SNEGSKA (reference sequence). V gave up 2 bases and J gave up 5 bases; unmatched junction bases: 7. This CDR3 is built from 14 residues. CDR3 residues: CSARKTSREDTQYF. DNA of the CDR3: TGCAGTGCTAGAAAGACTAGCCGGGAAGATACGCAGTATTTT.

The V call is TRBV12-3 or TRBV12-4, the J call TRBJ2-3; 10 nucleotides agree with TRBD2. This CDR3 region has 14 residues. The V and J ends lost 4 bases and 5 bases, in that order; junction bases with no gene match: 3. CDR3: CASSSERGGDTQYF. For the CDR3, the DNA is TGTGCCAGCAGTTCCGAGCGGGGGGGAGATACGCAGTATTTT.

The V call is TRBV27, the J call TRBJ2-1; TRBD2 aligns across 7 bases. The V segment lost 3 bases and the J segment 3 bases; nucleotides outside the gene matches: 5. CDR3 length: 15 amino acids. Germline CDR1 MNHEY, CDR2 SMNVEV (reference sequence). CDR3 DNA sequence: TGTGCCAGCAGTTTTCGGGGGGACCGCTACAATGAGCAGTTCTTC. Amino acid sequence: CASSFRGDRYNEQFF.

The V gene is TRBV10-3, the J gene TRBJ2-7, with 7 nucleotides matching TRBD1. Germline V CDR1 and CDR2: ENHRY, SYGVKD. The length of the CDR3 is 14 residues. Unmatched junction bases numbered 7, after V lost 6 bases and J lost 2 bases. CDR3: CAISDGTATYEQYF. CDR3 in DNA: TGTGCCATCAGCGATGGGACAGCCACCTACGAGCAGTACTTC.

This clonotype occurred a few times. The rearrangement links TRBV4-2 to TRBJ1-1; 8 nucleotides align to TRBD1. The CDR3 sequence is 19 residues long. CDR1 and CDR2 from the germline V gene are LGHNA and YNFKEQ. Trimming at V came to 4 bases and at J to 4 bases, leaving 20 bases not matched to a gene. This chain's CDR3 is CASSPRDRKGALRITEAFF. As DNA, the CDR3 is TGTGCCAGCAGCCCCCGGGACAGGAAAGGGGCACTTCGGATCACTGAAGCTTTCTTT.

V is TRBV24-1 and J is TRBJ1-1; 8 bases align to TRBD1. The junction had 1 base not matched to a gene; V was cut back by 5 bases and J by 0 bases. This CDR3 is built from 14 residues. Germline CDR1 KGHDR, CDR2 SFDVKD. The CDR3 DNA follows: TGTGCCACCAGTGGGACAGGGATGAACACTGAAGCTTTCTTT. Translated, it gives CATSGTGMNTEAFF.

This clonotype was observed a handful of times. The V and J genes are TRBV12-5 and TRBJ2-5; 8 bases agree with TRBD1. The germline V gene has CDR1 LGHNT and CDR2 FRNRAP. The CDR3 extends over 14 amino acids. The trim removed 4 bases at V and 5 bases at J, leaving 6 bases unmatched. The CDR3 spells CASGSGTGGETQYF. CDR3 nucleotides: TGTGCTAGTGGTTCTGGGACAGGAGGCGAGACCCAGTACTTC.

The chain recombines TRBV9 with TRBJ2-1, with D unclear. The V end was cut by 3 bases, the J end by 11 bases, with 9 bases between. CDR3 length: 11 amino acids. Germline V gene sequence: CDR1 SGDLS, CDR2 YYNGEE. The chain's CDR3 is CASSAEGQQFF. CDR3 in DNA: TGTGCCAGCAGCGCCGAAGGTCAGCAGTTCTTC.

J is TRBJ1-5 and V is TRBV5-5; D perhaps matches TRBD1 (5 bases). V lost 2 bases to trimming and J lost 1 base, with 10 bases between them. Germline V CDR1 and CDR2: SGHKS, YYEKEE (reference sequence). The CDR3 is 15 amino acids. This chain's CDR3 is CASSFGEGSNQPQHF. The CDR3 nucleotides read TGTGCCAGCAGCTTCGGGGAGGGGAGCAATCAGCCCCAGCATTTT.

The chain uses TRBV9 and TRBJ2-5; 8 positions agree with TRBD2. The CDR3 has 15 residues. Trimming took 2 bases from V and 2 from J; bases not matched to a gene: 5. CDR1 SGDLS and CDR2 YYNGEE come from the germline V gene. CDR3 in amino acids: CASSVGGARQETQYF. The CDR3 nucleotides read TGTGCCAGCAGCGTCGGGGGGGCGCGGCAAGAGACCCAGTACTTC. Based on the CDR3 plus reference TRBV9 and TRBJ2-5, the full variable domain is DSGVTQTPKHLITATGQRVTLRCSPRSGDLSVYWYQQSLDQGLQFLIQYYNGEERAKGNILERFSAQQFPDLHSELNLSSLELGDSALYFCASSVGGARQETQYFGPGTRLLVL.

This clonotype was counted between two and nine times. The chain links TRBV7-7 to TRBJ2-1; D not resolved. The V gene lost 2 bases and the J gene lost 6 bases, with 17 bases spanning the gap. Germline CDR1 reads SSHAT; CDR2 reads FNYEAQ (reference sequence). The CDR3 consists of 16 residues. The chain's CDR3 is CASSLNPPTMPNEQFF. The CDR3 DNA reads as TGTGCCAGCAGCTTAAACCCCCCGACCATGCCCAATGAGCAGTTCTTC. Filled out from reference TRBV7-7 and TRBJ2-1, the complete variable domain reads GAGVSQSPRYKVTKRGQDVTLRCDPISSHATLYWYQQALGQGPEFLTYFNYEAQPDKSGLPSDRFSAERPEGSISTLTIQRTEQRDSAMYRCASSLNPPTMPNEQFFGPGTRLTVL.

This clonotype was seen more than once but under ten times. This rearrangement joins TRBV29-1 to TRBJ1-2; TRBD1 aligns across 11 bases. The CDR3 is made up of 12 amino acids. V gave up 7 bases and J gave up 4 bases; unmatched junction bases: 2. Per germline, CDR1 SQVTM and CDR2 ANQGSEA. In DNA, the CDR3 is TGCAGCGCTGGGACAGGGGGCTATGGCTACACCTTC. Translated, it gives CSAGTGGYGYTF.

There are a few counts of this clonotype. The chain joins TRBV29-1 to TRBJ2-2; 9 positions match TRBD1. J was trimmed by 3 bases and V by 7 bases; bases with no gene match: 3. Germline CDR1 is SQVTM and CDR2 is ANQGSEA. This CDR3 has 13 residues. In DNA, the CDR3 is TGCAGCGGCACAGGGGGCTACACCGGGGAGCTGTTTTTT. Encoded protein: CSGTGGYTGELFF.

CDR3 loop: CASSELTSDNEQFF. CDR3 coding DNA: TGTGCCAGCAGTGAATTGACTAGCGACAATGAGCAGTTCTTC. The V call is TRBV2, the J call TRBJ2-1; 8 nucleotides match TRBD2. The CDR3 sequence is 14 residues long. The ends lost 2 bases at V and 5 bases at J; junction bases unmatched: 2. Germline V gene lookup returns CDR1 SNHLY and CDR2 FYNNEI.

The sample holds many counts of this clonotype. The V gene is TRBV29-1, the J gene TRBJ2-7; 7 bases fit TRBD2. V gave up 4 bases and J gave up 2 bases; unmatched junction bases: 5. The CDR3 has 13 amino acids. Per the germline V gene, CDR1 is SQVTM and CDR2 is ANQGSEA. This chain's CDR3 is CSVAPGGTYEQYF. CDR3 nucleotide sequence: TGCAGCGTTGCTCCGGGGGGAACCTACGAGCAGTACTTC.

This clonotype turned up a few times. V gene TRBV7-2 combines with J gene TRBJ2-1, with 9 bases aligning to TRBD2. The CDR3 has 15 residues. J gave up 6 bases and V 6 bases, and 9 bases lay outside the gene matches. CDR1 is SGHTA, CDR2 FQGNSA, per germline. Written as DNA, the CDR3 is TGTGCCAGCAGGGCCGCGGGGGGGATGGCCAATGAGCAGTTCTTC. This codes for CASRAAGGMANEQFF.